This TCR beta chain was captured by sequencing in a study of vaccination and CD4 T cells after COVID-19 (dated by TCRdb to 2021 to 2024). At the level of the whole study: Six males and four females were included in the convalescent cohort, with two Hispanic individuals, seven Caucasians, two Asians and one multiracial person represented. Participants received two doses of either the Pfizer-BioNTech BNT162b2 vaccine (n=8) or the Moderna mRNA-1273 vaccine (n=2). Post-COVID blood samples were collected from convalescent patients a median of around 100 days after diagnosis, with a range of about 30 to 161 days. Post-vaccine blood samples were obtained a median of approximately 74 days after the second vaccine dose, with a range of roughly 13 to 250 days. Culture stimuli were overlapping spike peptide pools from SARS-CoV-2 and from the common cold coronaviruses HCoV-NL63, HCoV-OC43 and HCoV-229E. In control cultures, a CEFX viral epitope pool was used as positive control, an HIV-1 Nef peptide pool was used as negative control, or no peptide was added. The spike-specific CD4+ TCR repertoire was compared before and after mRNA vaccination in 10 COVID-19 convalescent patients and a few infection-naive healthy vaccine recipients. Paper-wide results and their limitations: Of the vaccine-specific clones in convalescent patients, 304 of 307, or nearly all, reacted only to SARS-CoV-2 spike and did not cross-react with common cold coronaviruses. In convalescent patients, a median roughly 88% of post-vaccine SARS-CoV-2-reactive clones were detected only after vaccination, suggesting vaccine-specific priming. The number of convalescent patients in the study was relatively small, and the study did not examine early timepoints following natural infection. Although the median number of SARS-CoV-2-reactive clonotypes went up from around 20 after infection to 38 after vaccination, the increase was not significant.

The library was obtained by PCR. DNA from cultured CD4+ T cells underwent TCR sequencing with the Oncomine TCR Beta short-read assay at the Johns Hopkins FTIC core. Genomic DNA was extracted from the cultured CD4+ T cells with the QIAamp micro DNA kit. The Oncomine TCR Beta libraries from cultured CD4+ T cells were pooled using unique dual indexes and then sequenced on an Illumina iSeq 100. Turning to the authors' computational methods: Non-productive sequences were removed, and CDR3s that did not start with C, did not end with F or W, or were shorter than 7 amino acids were discarded. Antigen-specific clonotypes were identified using the MANAFEST web application through comparison of peptide-stimulated wells with reference and other culture wells. For a clone to be called positive, the clone needed an FDR below 0.05, an odds ratio above 5, and a productive frequency above 0.1% in at least two of three replicate wells. A clonotype counted as cross-reactive if it showed significant expansion both in the SARS-CoV-2 spike wells and in at least one common cold coronavirus spike condition. Using R version 3.6.1, CDR3 homology was evaluated through Levenshtein distances (stringdist) along with unrooted phylogenetic trees (ape). The public reads were quality trimmed at Q25 with fastp and then assembled into clones with MiXCR by TCRdb, keeping productive beta chains. Rows with a matching CDR3 protein are joined into one entry that keeps the most common DNA and genes. Clone size and V and J calls follow TCRdb, not the original study. The sample has 15,000 to 20,000 distinct CDR3 sequences on record, less than 40% of them singletons. In total, the top ten clones hold about 23% of the sample.

The germline V end is reduced by 4 bases and the J end by 2 bases; junction bases left unmatched: 4. From the germline V gene (reference sequence), CDR1 is LNHNV and CDR2 is YYDKDF. The CDR3 sequence holds 16 residues, the cysteine and phenylalanine included. The retained sequence is limited to the CDR3, 48 bases, with the frame set at the first base. The sample's treatment or condition label, decoded: roughly 10-day PBMC culture with coronavirus spike peptide pools or control peptides (ViraFEST assay). The study used the ViraFEST assay, which expanded antigen-specific T cells with peptide pools and then identified expanded clonotypes by TCR sequencing. The absence of prior SARS-CoV-2 infection in healthy vaccine recipients was confirmed by negative nucleocapsid antibody tests before and after vaccination. Each well held approximately 2 million PBMCs cultured in IMDM containing approximately 5.3% human AB serum and approximately 9.8 IU/ml IL-2, with roughly 9.2 ug/ml peptide pools added. On days 3 and 7, half of the culture medium was replaced with fresh IL-2-containing medium. After about nine days of culture, CD4+ T cells were isolated by negative selection with the EasySep CD4+ T cell isolation kit. Ficoll-Paque Plus gradient centrifugation was used to isolate PBMCs from whole blood, and the isolated PBMCs were then either used fresh or cryopreserved at -140C. Triplicate wells were generally used for each culture condition.

There are a few counts of this clonotype. The target of this receptor is not known. No base qualities exist here, and no much larger clone lies one base off it. Sequenced material: CD4+ T cells from blood, cultured in vitro, taken before SARS-CoV-2 vaccination. The chain joins TRBV15 to TRBJ2-1, and 11 junction bases match TRBD1. This sequence originates from a human donor who received a COVID-19 vaccine. In nucleotide form, the sequence is TGTGCCACCAGCAAAGAGGGACAGGGGGCCTACAATGAGCAGTTCTTC. Translated, this gives CATSKEGQGAYNEQFF. Supplemented by the reference TRBV15 and TRBJ2-1 proteins around the CDR3, the complete variable domain is DAMVIQNPRYQVTQFGKPVTLSCSQTLNHNVMYWYQQKSSQAPKLLFHYYDKDFNNEADTPDNFQSRRPNTSFCFLDIRSPGLGDTAMYLCATSKEGQGAYNEQFFGPGTRLTVL.